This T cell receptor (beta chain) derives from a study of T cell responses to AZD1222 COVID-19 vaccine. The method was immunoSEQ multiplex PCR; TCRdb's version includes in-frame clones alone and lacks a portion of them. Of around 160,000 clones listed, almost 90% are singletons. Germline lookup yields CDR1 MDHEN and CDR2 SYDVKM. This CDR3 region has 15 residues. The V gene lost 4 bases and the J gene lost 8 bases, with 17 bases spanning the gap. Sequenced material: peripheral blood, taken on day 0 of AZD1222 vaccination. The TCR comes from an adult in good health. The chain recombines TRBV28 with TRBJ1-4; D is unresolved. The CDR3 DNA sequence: TGTGCCAGCAGTTCCCCAGGCTCGGAGGCCGAAAAACTGTTTTTT. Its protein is CASSSPGSEAEKLFF.